A single sample is the source of the 26 T cell receptor beta chains below, sequenced in a study of cytomegalovirus exposure and HLA in healthy donors. PCR used 60 Vbeta primers and 13 Jbeta primers. TCRdb's table, derived via immunoSEQ multiplex PCR, lists solely in-frame clones and lacks some. The sample yields approximately 150,000 clones, 70% to 80% seen once. Sequenced: PBMCs. The receptors originated from a woman aged 55-69 years in good health and CMV-seronegative.

This clone was seen only once. The V gene is TRBV5-1, the J gene TRBJ1-1; the match to TRBD1 covers 7 bases. This CDR3 is built from 15 residues. V was pared by 2 bases and J by 1 base, with 5 bases of the junction left unmatched. Germline V gene data show CDR1 as SGHRS and CDR2 as YFSETQ. The CDR3 is CASSLLGQKNTEAFF. CDR3 DNA sequence: TGCGCCAGCAGCTTATTGGGACAGAAGAACACTGAAGCTTTCTTT.

This chain links TRBV7-8 with TRBJ1-2; D possibly corresponds to TRBD1 (6 bases). Trimming stripped 5 bases from V and 5 bases from J, with 21 bases between. Germline V gene lookup returns CDR1 SGHVS and CDR2 FQNEAQ. The CDR3 length is 16 residues. CDR3 residues: CASSVRQVKTRYGYTF. For the CDR3, the DNA is TGTGCCAGCAGCGTACGACAGGTGAAGACTCGATATGGCTACACCTTC.

V is TRBV28 and J is TRBJ2-1, with TRBD2 matching 9 bases. The CDR3 is 18 amino acids. Per germline, CDR1 MDHEN and CDR2 SYDVKM. The V segment lost 2 bases and the J segment 9 bases; nucleotides outside the gene matches: 17. CDR3 in amino acids: CASSLAGWSASGTSEQFF. The CDR3 nucleotides read TGTGCCAGCAGTTTAGCAGGGTGGAGTGCTAGCGGGACGAGTGAGCAGTTCTTC.

This clone appeared a few times. V and J are TRBV27 and TRBJ2-1; 12 bases map to TRBD2. CDR3 length: 15 residues. Germline lookup yields CDR1 MNHEY and CDR2 SMNVEV (reference sequence). Losses at the gene ends were 5 bases for V and 6 bases for J; bases not matched to a gene: 5. The CDR3 bases are TGTGCCAGCAGTCCTAGGACTAGCGGGGTCAATGAGCAGTTCTTC. Amino acid sequence: CASSPRTSGVNEQFF.

For this clone: The sample contains more than one DNA sequence encoding this CDR3. The rearrangement uses TRBV11-2 and TRBJ1-2, with D tentatively TRBD1 (5 bases). Germline V lookup: CDR1 SGHAT, CDR2 FQNNGV. V lost 5 bases and J lost 1, with 8 bases in between. This CDR3 has 13 residues. The CDR3 DNA follows: TGTGCCAGCAGCCCCGACAGTAACTATGGCTACACCTTC. Protein sequence: CASSPDSNYGYTF.

V and J are TRBV4-1 and TRBJ2-5, with TRBD1 matching over 9 bases. V shed 4 bases, J shed 5 bases, and the junction held 17 bases outside the gene matches. Germline assignment: CDR1 MGHRA and CDR2 YSYEKL. The CDR3 is 18 residues long. The CDR3 nucleotides read TGCGCCAGCAGCCCCCATGAACAGGGGGCTGCCTTCGATGAGACCCAGTACTTC. It translates to CASSPHEQGAAFDETQYF.

The CDR3 DNA sequence: TGTGCCAGCAGCCAAGGCGGGGTTAAGAACGAGCAGTACTTC. Its translation is CASSQGGVKNEQYF. The chain employs TRBV14 and TRBJ2-7; weak D call: TRBD2 (6 bases). The length of the CDR3 is 14 residues. The V gene lost 1 base and the J gene lost 5 bases, with 12 bases spanning the gap. Germline V gene sequence: CDR1 SGHDN, CDR2 FVKESK. Full variable domain (remainder filled in from reference TRBV14 and TRBJ2-7): EAGVTQFPSHSVIEKGQTVTLRCDPISGHDNLYWYRRVMGKEIKFLLHFVKESKQDESGMPNNRFLAERTGGTYSTLKVQPAELEDSGVYFCASSQGGVKNEQYFGPGTRLTVT.

This chain links TRBV28 with TRBJ1-2; D is unresolved. The germline V and J ends were trimmed by 3 bases and 6 bases, with 5 bases remaining between them. The CDR3 spans 11 residues. The germline gives CDR1 MDHEN, CDR2 SYDVKM. The CDR3 DNA sequence: TGTGCCAGCAGTTTCGTCGATGGCTACACCTTC. The encoded protein is CASSFVDGYTF.

This clone was counted only a few times. This sequence joins TRBV9 and TRBJ2-2; perhaps TRBD1 as D (6 bases). The V gene lost 1 base and the J gene lost 5 bases, with 6 bases spanning the gap. Germline V lookup: CDR1 SGDLS, CDR2 YYNGEE. The CDR3 length is 13 residues. The chain's CDR3 is CASSVTGTGELFF. In DNA, the CDR3 is TGTGCCAGCAGCGTAACAGGGACCGGGGAGCTGTTTTTT.

This clone was recorded once. V usage is TRBV5-5 and J usage is TRBJ2-3; 11 bases agree with TRBD2. In germline, CDR1 is SGHKS, CDR2 YYEKEE (reference sequence). The V gene end was trimmed by 4 bases and the J gene end by 6 bases; junction bases not matched to a gene: 13. The CDR3 is 17 amino acids. DNA of the CDR3: TGTGCCAGCAGCCTGCGAGCGACTAGCGGGACGGCGGATACGCAGTATTTT. Translated, it gives CASSLRATSGTADTQYF.

The rearrangement links TRBV7-9 to TRBJ1-1, with D possibly TRBD1 on 6 matching bases. V lost 8 bases and J 4 bases, leaving 14 bases between the germline ends. The CDR3 spans 13 residues. In germline, CDR1 is SEHNR, CDR2 FQNEAQ (reference sequence). The CDR3: CASGTTGFTEAFF. CDR3 in DNA: TGTGCCAGCGGCACCACAGGGTTCACTGAAGCTTTCTTT. Combining the CDR3 with reference TRBV7-9 and TRBJ1-1 gives the whole variable domain DTGVSQNPRHKITKRGQNVTFRCDPISEHNRLYWYRQTLGQGPEFLTYFQNEAQLEKSRLLSDRFSAERPKGSFSTLEIQRTEQGDSAMYLCASGTTGFTEAFFGQGTRLTVV.

V and J are TRBV4-1 and TRBJ2-5; 13 bases are a match to TRBD2. The germline V gene has CDR1 MGHRA and CDR2 YSYEKL. The CDR3 spans 16 residues. J lost 4 bases, V lost 3 bases, and 5 bases had no gene match. CDR3 DNA: TGCGCCAGCAGCCACTCCGGGACTAGCGGGATAGAGACCCAGTACTTC. Its translation: CASSHSGTSGIETQYF.

J is TRBJ2-7 and V is TRBV9; 13 bases align to TRBD2. From germline, CDR1 is SGDLS and CDR2 YYNGEE. Germline trimming cut 4 bases from V and 4 bases from J; bases unmatched to any gene: 8. This CDR3 region has 16 residues. CDR3 coding DNA: TGTGCCAGCAGCCCCCGACTAGCGGGAGGAAGATACGAGCAGTACTTC. It specifies CASSPRLAGGRYEQYF.

The CDR3 reads CASSSNRGQGTEAFF. The CDR3 DNA reads TGTGCCAGCAGTTCCAACAGGGGGCAGGGCACTGAAGCTTTCTTT. This chain connects TRBV7-9 to TRBJ1-1; TRBD1 aligns across 9 bases. This CDR3 spans 15 amino acids. The germline V gene encodes CDR1 SEHNR and CDR2 FQNEAQ (reference sequence). The trim removed 6 bases at V and 4 bases at J, leaving 9 bases unmatched.

V is TRBV27 and J is TRBJ1-2, with 10 bases aligning to TRBD1. The CDR3 runs 16 residues. Germline V lookup: CDR1 MNHEY, CDR2 SMNVEV (reference sequence). V trimming: 4 bases; J trimming: 5 bases; junction bases outside the gene matches: 10. DNA of the CDR3: TGTGCCAGCAGTTCCGGACAGGGGGGAAGGGTGTATGGCTACACCTTC. Encoded protein: CASSSGQGGRVYGYTF.

The J gene is TRBJ1-3, the V gene TRBV4-2; D not resolved. The CDR3 sequence is 16 residues long. Trimming removed 5 bases from V and 4 bases from J, with 18 bases in between. Germline-derived CDR1 and CDR2 are LGHNA and YNFKEQ. CDR3 sequence (DNA): TGTGCCAGCAGCTCACGGGGTCTCACGGGCGGAAACACCATATATTTT. Its translation is CASSSRGLTGGNTIYF.

The chain couples TRBV5-1 to TRBJ2-5; 8 nucleotides agree with TRBD1. Looked up from germline, CDR1 is SGHRS and CDR2 is YFSETQ. The CDR3 is 16 amino acids. V trimming: 4 bases; J trimming: 2 bases; junction bases outside the gene matches: 10. The CDR3 sequence: CASSPDRGTGQETQYF. For the CDR3, the DNA is TGCGCCAGCAGCCCAGACAGGGGAACTGGGCAAGAGACCCAGTACTTC.

This chain connects TRBV6-1 to TRBJ1-1, with D tentatively TRBD1 (5 bases). Between the trimmed V and J ends, which lost 3 bases and 4 bases, there was a span of 15 bases. Germline V gene sequence: CDR1 MNHNS, CDR2 SASEGT. CDR3 size: 15 residues. CDR3 protein: CASSDIGTVSTEAFF. CDR3 nucleotides: TGTGCCAGCAGTGACATTGGGACTGTGAGCACTGAAGCTTTCTTT.

This clone was seen only a few times. V usage is TRBV28 and J usage is TRBJ2-7, with D possibly matching TRBD2 (7 bases). Germline V gene lookup returns CDR1 MDHEN and CDR2 SYDVKM. Trimming took off 5 bases at V and 2 bases at J, with 19 bases between the two ends. This CDR3 comprises 16 residues. For the CDR3, the DNA is TGTGCCAGCAGTCCCCTTAGGGGGGGGCGTACCTACGAGCAGTACTTC. Amino acids: CASSPLRGGRTYEQYF.

CDR3 DNA: TGTGCCAGCAGCGGGGGCAGGGGGTATCAGCCCCAGCATTTT. This encodes CASSGGRGYQPQHF. The V gene is TRBV7-9, the J gene TRBJ1-5, with 7 bases identical to TRBD1. CDR1 is SEHNR, CDR2 FQNEAQ, per germline (reference sequence). The ends lost 5 bases at V and 5 bases at J; junction bases unmatched: 6. The CDR3 length is 14 residues.

The V and J genes are TRBV5-1 and TRBJ2-1; 8 bases match TRBD1. The CDR3 length is 18 residues. J lost 5 bases, V lost 0 bases, and 13 bases had no gene match. CDR1 is SGHRS and CDR2 is YFSETQ in the germline V gene. The CDR3 here is CASSLARLRDRRNNEQFF. The CDR3 bases are TGCGCCAGCAGCTTGGCCCGTCTCCGGGACAGGCGAAACAATGAGCAGTTCTTC.

This rearrangement joins TRBV21-1 to TRBJ2-1; TRBD2 is the table's D call, not checked against the DNA. TRBV21-1 is a pseudogene. The length of the CDR3 is 13 residues. CDR3 nucleotides: TGTGCCAGCAGCAAAGAAGTCCCCGGTGAGCAGTTCTTC. It translates to CASSKEVPGEQFF.

This sequence joins TRBV19 and TRBJ2-6; no definite D call. The V gene's germline CDR1 is LNHDA and CDR2 SQIVND (reference sequence). The CDR3 length is 15 residues. The V end was cut by 6 bases, the J end by 2 bases, with 11 bases between. CDR3 loop: CASSLLSAGANVLTF. The CDR3, as DNA: TGTGCCAGTAGCCTACTGAGTGCTGGGGCCAACGTCCTGACTTTC.

The V call is TRBV25-1, the J call TRBJ2-1, with D hard to call. The germline V gene encodes CDR1 MGHDK and CDR2 SYGVNS. The CDR3 loop spans 15 amino acids. Trimming removed 1 base from V and 6 bases from J, with 13 bases in between. The CDR3 here is CASSELVPTRNEQFF. Here the CDR3 DNA reads TGTGCCAGCAGTGAATTAGTACCTACTCGCAATGAGCAGTTCTTC.

The chain joins TRBV7-9 to TRBJ2-5; 9 nucleotides align to TRBD2. Germline assignment: CDR1 SEHNR and CDR2 FQNEAQ (reference sequence). The CDR3 has 16 amino acids. The V segment lost 1 base and the J segment 5 bases; nucleotides outside the gene matches: 8. In DNA form, the CDR3 reads TGTGCCAGCAGCTTAGTCGGGCGGGAGGGCCCCGAGACCCAGTACTTC. Translating gives CASSLVGREGPETQYF.

This clone has just one count. The V call is TRBV7-3, the J call TRBJ2-6; 8 nucleotides match TRBD2. The CDR3 totals 17 residues. Germline V gives CDR1 SGHTA, CDR2 FQGTGA. V dropped 2 bases and J dropped 4; count of bases not matched to a gene: 7. The CDR3 loop is CASSLYPGRGGANVLTF. CDR3 DNA sequence: TGTGCCAGCAGCTTATACCCCGGGAGGGGGGGGGCCAACGTCCTGACTTTC.